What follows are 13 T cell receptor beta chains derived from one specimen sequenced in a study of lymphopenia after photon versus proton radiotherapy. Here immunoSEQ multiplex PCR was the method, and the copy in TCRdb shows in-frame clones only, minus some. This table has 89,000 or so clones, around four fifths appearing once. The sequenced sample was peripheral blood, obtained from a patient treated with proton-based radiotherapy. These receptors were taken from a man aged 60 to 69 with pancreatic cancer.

The CDR3 DNA is TGTGCCACCAGCAGTGGGGTTCAAGAGACCCAGTACTTC. Protein product: CATSSGVQETQYF. The chain links TRBV15 to TRBJ2-5, with D unresolved. The germline V gene encodes CDR1 LNHNV and CDR2 YYDKDF (reference sequence). The CDR3 spans 13 residues. The ends were cut back, 3 bases at V and 2 bases at J, with 7 bases in the middle.

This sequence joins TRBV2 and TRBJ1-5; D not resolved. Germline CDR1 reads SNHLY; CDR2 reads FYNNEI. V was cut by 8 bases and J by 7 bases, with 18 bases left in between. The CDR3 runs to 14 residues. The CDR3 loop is CASAQDKVGQPQHF. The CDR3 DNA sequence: TGTGCCAGCGCGCAGGATAAAGTGGGACAGCCCCAGCATTTT.

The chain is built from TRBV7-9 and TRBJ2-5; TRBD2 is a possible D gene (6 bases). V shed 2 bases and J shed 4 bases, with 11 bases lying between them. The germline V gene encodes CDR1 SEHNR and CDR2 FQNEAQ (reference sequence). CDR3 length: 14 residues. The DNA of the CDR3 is TGTGCCAGCAGCTTAAGTGCGGGACGAGAGACCCAGTACTTC. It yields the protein CASSLSAGRETQYF.

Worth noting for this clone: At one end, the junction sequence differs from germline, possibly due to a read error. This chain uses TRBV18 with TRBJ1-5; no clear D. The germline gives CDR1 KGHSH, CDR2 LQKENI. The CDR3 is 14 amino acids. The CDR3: CASSDGPGNEPQHF. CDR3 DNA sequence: TGTGCCAGCTCGGACGGGCCCGGCAATGAGCCCCAGCATTTT. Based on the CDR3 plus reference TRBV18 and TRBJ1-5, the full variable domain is NAGVMQNPRHLVRRRGQEARLRCSPMKGHSHVYWYRQLPEEGLKFMVYLQKENIIDESGMPKERFSAEFPKEGPSILRIQQVVRGDSAAYFCASSDGPGNEPQHFGDGTRLSIL.

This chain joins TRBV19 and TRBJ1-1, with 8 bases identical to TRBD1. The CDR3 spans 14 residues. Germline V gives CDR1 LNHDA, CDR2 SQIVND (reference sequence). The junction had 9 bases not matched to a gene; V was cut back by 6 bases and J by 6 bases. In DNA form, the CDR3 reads TGTGCCAGTAGCTCTGGGGCACAGGGGGCTGAAGCTTTCTTT. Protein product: CASSSGAQGAEAFF.

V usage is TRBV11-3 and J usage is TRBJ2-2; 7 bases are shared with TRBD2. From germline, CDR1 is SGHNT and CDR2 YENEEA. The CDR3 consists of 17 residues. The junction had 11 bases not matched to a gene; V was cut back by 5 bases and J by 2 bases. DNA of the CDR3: TGTGCCAGCAGCCCAGCTGGGGGGGATGTTAACACCGGGGAGCTGTTTTTT. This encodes CASSPAGGDVNTGELFF.

The CDR3 spells CASSSKGQGPGELFF. The DNA of the CDR3 is TGTGCCAGCAGCAGTAAGGGACAGGGGCCCGGGGAGCTGTTTTTT. This chain links TRBV21-1 with TRBJ2-2; the D segment call TRBD1 is taken from the table without a DNA check. TRBV21-1 is a known pseudogene. This CDR3 comprises 15 residues.

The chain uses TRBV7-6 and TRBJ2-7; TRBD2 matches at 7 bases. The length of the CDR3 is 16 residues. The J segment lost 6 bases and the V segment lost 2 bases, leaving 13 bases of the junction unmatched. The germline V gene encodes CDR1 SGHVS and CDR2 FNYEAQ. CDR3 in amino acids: CASSLKDARSGSEQYF. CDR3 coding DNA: TGTGCCAGCAGCTTAAAGGATGCCCGTAGCGGGTCCGAGCAGTACTTC.

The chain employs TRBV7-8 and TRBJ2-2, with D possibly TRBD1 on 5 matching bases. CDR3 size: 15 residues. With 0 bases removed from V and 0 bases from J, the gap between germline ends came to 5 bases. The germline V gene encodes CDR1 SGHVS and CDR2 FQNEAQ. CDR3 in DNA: TGTGCCAGCAGCTTAGCGACAGCGAACACCGGGGAGCTGTTTTTT. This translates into CASSLATANTGELFF.

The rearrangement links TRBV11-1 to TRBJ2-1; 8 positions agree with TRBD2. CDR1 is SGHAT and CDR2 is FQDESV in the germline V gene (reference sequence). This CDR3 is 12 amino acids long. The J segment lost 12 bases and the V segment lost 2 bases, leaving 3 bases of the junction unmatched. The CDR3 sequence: CASSLRAGGQFF. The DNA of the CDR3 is TGTGCCAGCAGCTTAAGGGCGGGAGGGCAGTTCTTC.

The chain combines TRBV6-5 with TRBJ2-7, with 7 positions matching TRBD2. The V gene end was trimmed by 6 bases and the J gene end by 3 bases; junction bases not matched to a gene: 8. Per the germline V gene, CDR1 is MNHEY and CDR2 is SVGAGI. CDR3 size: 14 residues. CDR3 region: CASREAGLYYEQYF. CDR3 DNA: TGTGCCAGCAGAGAAGCGGGGCTATACTACGAGCAGTACTTC.

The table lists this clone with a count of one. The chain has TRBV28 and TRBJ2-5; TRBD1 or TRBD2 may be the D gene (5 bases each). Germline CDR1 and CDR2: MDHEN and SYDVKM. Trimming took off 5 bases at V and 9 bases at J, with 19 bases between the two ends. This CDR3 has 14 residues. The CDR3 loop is CASSPLRTRAAQYF. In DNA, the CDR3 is TGTGCCAGCAGTCCACTCCGGACACGAGCGGCCCAGTACTTC.

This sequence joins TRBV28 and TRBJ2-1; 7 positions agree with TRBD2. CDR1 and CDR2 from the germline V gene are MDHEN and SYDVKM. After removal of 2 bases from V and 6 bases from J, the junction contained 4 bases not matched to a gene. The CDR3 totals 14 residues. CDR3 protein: CASSLAGVTNEQFF. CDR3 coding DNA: TGTGCCAGCAGTTTAGCGGGAGTTACCAATGAGCAGTTCTTC.